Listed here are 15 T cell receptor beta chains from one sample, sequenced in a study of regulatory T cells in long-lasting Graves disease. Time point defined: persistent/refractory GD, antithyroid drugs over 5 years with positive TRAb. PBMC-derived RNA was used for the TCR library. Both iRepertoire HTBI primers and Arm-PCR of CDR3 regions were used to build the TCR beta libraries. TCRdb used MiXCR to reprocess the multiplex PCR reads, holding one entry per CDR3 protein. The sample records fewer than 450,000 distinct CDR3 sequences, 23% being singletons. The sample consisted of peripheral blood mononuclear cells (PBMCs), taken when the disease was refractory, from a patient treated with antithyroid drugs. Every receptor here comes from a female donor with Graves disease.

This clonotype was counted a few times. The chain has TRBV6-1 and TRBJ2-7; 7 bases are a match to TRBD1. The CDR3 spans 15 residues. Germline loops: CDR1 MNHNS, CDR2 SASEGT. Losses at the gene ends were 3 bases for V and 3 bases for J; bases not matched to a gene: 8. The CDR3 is CASSDRTGYYYEQYF. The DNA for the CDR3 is TGTGCCAGCAGTGATCGGACAGGTTACTACTACGAGCAGTACTTC.

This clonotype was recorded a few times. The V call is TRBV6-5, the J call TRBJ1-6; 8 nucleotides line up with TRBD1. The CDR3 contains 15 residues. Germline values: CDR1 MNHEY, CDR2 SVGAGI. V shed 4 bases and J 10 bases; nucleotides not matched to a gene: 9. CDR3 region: CASSSTARGRSPLHF. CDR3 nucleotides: TGTGCCAGCAGTTCGACAGCCAGGGGGCGATCACCCCTCCACTTT.

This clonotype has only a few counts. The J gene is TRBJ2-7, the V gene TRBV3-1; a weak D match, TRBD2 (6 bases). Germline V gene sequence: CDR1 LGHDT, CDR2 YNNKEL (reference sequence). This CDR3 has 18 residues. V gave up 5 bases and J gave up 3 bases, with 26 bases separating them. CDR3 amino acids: CASSTTKAGTQFIYEQYF. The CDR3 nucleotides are TGTGCCAGCAGCACGACCAAAGCCGGGACTCAATTCATCTACGAGCAGTACTTC.

The CDR3 DNA reads TGCAGTGCAACCTCTCCCTTAGCGGGAGGGCTCTCGGATACGCAGTATTTT. It encodes CSATSPLAGGLSDTQYF. V and J are TRBV20-1 and TRBJ2-3; 11 nucleotides align to TRBD2. The V gene end was trimmed by 6 bases and the J gene end by 6 bases; junction bases not matched to a gene: 17. The germline gives CDR1 DFQATT, CDR2 SNEGSKA (reference sequence). The CDR3 is 17 residues long.

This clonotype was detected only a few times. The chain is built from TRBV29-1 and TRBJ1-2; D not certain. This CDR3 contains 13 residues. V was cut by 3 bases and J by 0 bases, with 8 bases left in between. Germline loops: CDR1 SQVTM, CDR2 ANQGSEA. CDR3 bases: TGCAGCGTTGACGCCCGGGCTAACTATGGCTACACCTTC. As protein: CSVDARANYGYTF.

CDR3 sequence: CSARGQYQETQYF. CDR3 coding DNA: TGCAGTGCCCGGGGACAGTACCAAGAGACCCAGTACTTC. The rearrangement uses TRBV20-1 and TRBJ2-5, with 7 bases aligning to TRBD1. The CDR3 is made up of 13 amino acids. Germline V gives CDR1 DFQATT, CDR2 SNEGSKA (reference sequence). V shed 6 bases, J shed 0 bases, and the junction held 4 bases outside the gene matches.

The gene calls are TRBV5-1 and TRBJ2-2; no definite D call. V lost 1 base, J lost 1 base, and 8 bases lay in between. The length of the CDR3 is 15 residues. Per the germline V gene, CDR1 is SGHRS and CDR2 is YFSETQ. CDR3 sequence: CASSLIRLNTGELFF. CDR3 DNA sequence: TGCGCCAGCAGCTTGATTCGGCTGAACACCGGGGAGCTGTTTTTT.

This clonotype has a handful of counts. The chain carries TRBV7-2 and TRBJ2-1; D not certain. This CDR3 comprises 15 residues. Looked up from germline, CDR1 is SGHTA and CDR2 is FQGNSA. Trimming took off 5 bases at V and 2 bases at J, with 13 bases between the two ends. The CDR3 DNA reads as TGTGCCAGCAGCCTTACTGAGGACGCCTACAATGAGCAGTTCTTC. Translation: CASSLTEDAYNEQFF. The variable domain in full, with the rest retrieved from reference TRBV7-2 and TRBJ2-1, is GAGVSQSPSNKVTEKGKDVELRCDPISGHTALYWYRQSLGQGLEFLIYFQGNSAPDKSGLPSDRFSAERTGGSVSTLTIQRTQQEDSAVYLCASSLTEDAYNEQFFGPGTRLTVL.

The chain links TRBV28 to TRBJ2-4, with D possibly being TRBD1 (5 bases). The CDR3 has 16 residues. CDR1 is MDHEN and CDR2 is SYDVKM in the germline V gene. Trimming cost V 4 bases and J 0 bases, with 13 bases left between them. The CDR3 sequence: CASSSVTELAKNIQYF. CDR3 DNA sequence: TGTGCCAGCAGTTCAGTGACAGAGCTAGCCAAAAACATTCAGTACTTC.

CDR3 sequence: CASSLGGDDRPQHF. The CDR3 region has the DNA TGTGCCAGCAGCTTGGGCGGGGACGACCGGCCCCAGCATTTT. The rearrangement uses TRBV5-5 and TRBJ1-5, with a tentative D call TRBD1 (5 bases). Germline V gene sequence: CDR1 SGHKS, CDR2 YYEKEE (reference sequence). The CDR3 loop spans 14 amino acids. Trimming cost V 0 bases and J 9 bases, with 13 bases left between them.

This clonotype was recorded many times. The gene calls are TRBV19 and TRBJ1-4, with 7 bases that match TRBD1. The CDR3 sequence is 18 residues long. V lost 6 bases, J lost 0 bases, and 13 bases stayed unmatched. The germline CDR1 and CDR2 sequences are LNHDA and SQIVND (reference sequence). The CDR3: CASSGRGRGRPTNEKLFF. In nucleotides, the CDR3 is TGTGCCAGTAGCGGCAGGGGCAGGGGGAGACCAACTAATGAAAAACTGTTTTTT.

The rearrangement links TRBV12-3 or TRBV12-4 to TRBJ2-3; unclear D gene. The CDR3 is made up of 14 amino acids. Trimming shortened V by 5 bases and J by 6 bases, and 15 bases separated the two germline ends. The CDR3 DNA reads TGTGCCAGCAGTCTCTCCTTCCCCCAGGATACGCAGTATTTT. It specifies CASSLSFPQDTQYF.

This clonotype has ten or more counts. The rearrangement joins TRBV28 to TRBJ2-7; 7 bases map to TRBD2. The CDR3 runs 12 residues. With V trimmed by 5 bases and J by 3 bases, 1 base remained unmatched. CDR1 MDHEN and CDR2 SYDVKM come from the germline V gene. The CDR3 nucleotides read TGTGCCAGCAGTGGGGGGGTCTACGAGCAGTACTTC. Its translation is CASSGGVYEQYF. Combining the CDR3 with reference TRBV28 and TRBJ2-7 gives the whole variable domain DVKVTQSSRYLVKRTGEKVFLECVQDMDHENMFWYRQDPGLGLRLIYFSYDVKMKEKGDIPEGYSVSREKKERFSLILESASTNQTSMYLCASSGGVYEQYFGPGTRLTVT.

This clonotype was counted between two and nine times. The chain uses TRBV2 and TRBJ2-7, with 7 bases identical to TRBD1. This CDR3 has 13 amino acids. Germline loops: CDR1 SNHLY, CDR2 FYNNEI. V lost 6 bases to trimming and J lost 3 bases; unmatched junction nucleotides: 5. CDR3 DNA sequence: TGTGCCAGCAGGGTAACAGGGGTCTACGAGCAGTACTTC. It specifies CASRVTGVYEQYF. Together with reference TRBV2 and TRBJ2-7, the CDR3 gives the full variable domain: EPEVTQTPSHQVTQMGQEVILRCVPISNHLYFYWYRQILGQKVEFLVSFYNNEISEKSEIFDDQFSVERPDGSNFTLKIRSTKLEDSAMYFCASRVTGVYEQYFGPGTRLTVT.

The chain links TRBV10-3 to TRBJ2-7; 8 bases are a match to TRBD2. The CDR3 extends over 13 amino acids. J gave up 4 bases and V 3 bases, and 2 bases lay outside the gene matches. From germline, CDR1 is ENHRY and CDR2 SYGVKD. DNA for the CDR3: TGTGCCATCAGTGACGGGGGGGGGTACGAGCAGTACTTC. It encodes CAISDGGGYEQYF.